A single sample gave rise to the 7 T cell receptor beta chains below, sequenced in a study of blood T cell repertoires in COVID-19. Clones were sequenced by immunoSEQ multiplex PCR, and TCRdb holds only the in-frame ones, with some missing. The sample contains under 300,000 clones, 79% of which appear only once. Sequenced input: peripheral blood. The receptor source for this set is a woman between 40 and 55 years old with active or convalescent COVID-19.

This sequence joins TRBV12-3 or TRBV12-4 and TRBJ2-3; no reliable D call. Trimming took 7 bases from V and 6 from J, leaving 8 bases between them. CDR3 length: 11 amino acids. CDR3 residues: CASTSRDTQYF. The CDR3 nucleotides read TGTGCCAGCACTTCGAGGGATACGCAGTATTTT.

The genes are TRBV4-1 and TRBJ1-2; possible D gene TRBD1, 5 bases. V lost 1 base to trimming and J lost 2 bases, with 14 bases between them. CDR1 and CDR2 from the germline V gene are MGHRA and YSYEKL. The length of the CDR3 is 16 residues. CDR3 DNA: TGCGCCAGCAGCCAAGTGTACTCGGACACCAACTATGGCTACACCTTC. Its protein is CASSQVYSDTNYGYTF.

This chain uses TRBV5-5 with TRBJ2-3; TRBD2 matches 9 bases. The V segment lost 3 bases and the J segment 3 bases; nucleotides outside the gene matches: 8. Per the germline V gene, CDR1 is SGHKS and CDR2 is YYEKEE (reference sequence). This CDR3 contains 16 residues. Here the CDR3 DNA reads TGTGCCAGCAGCTGGAAGCTAGCGGGGAGAACAGATACGCAGTATTTT. Translating gives CASSWKLAGRTDTQYF.

The chain links TRBV7-9 to TRBJ2-5; 7 bases match TRBD2. This CDR3 has 15 residues. Germline CDR1 reads SEHNR; CDR2 reads FQNEAQ (reference sequence). The ends lost 4 bases at V and 0 bases at J; junction bases unmatched: 5. CDR3 DNA: TGTGCCAGCAGCTATCCGCGGGGGTACCAAGAGACCCAGTACTTC. This sequence encodes CASSYPRGYQETQYF. Looking up the rest from reference TRBV7-9 and TRBJ2-5 gives the full variable domain: DTGVSQNPRHKITKRGQNVTFRCDPISEHNRLYWYRQTLGQGPEFLTYFQNEAQLEKSRLLSDRFSAERPKGSFSTLEIQRTEQGDSAMYLCASSYPRGYQETQYFGPGTRLLVL.

The V gene is TRBV30, the J gene TRBJ1-2; 8 bases fit TRBD1. J lost 2 bases, V lost 2 bases, and 1 base had no gene match. The CDR3 runs 13 residues. Germline lookup yields CDR1 GTSNPN and CDR2 SVGIG (reference sequence). As DNA, the CDR3 is TGTGCCTGGAGTAGGACAGGGAACTATGGCTACACCTTC. Its protein product is CAWSRTGNYGYTF.

The rearrangement uses TRBV7-9 and TRBJ1-1; tentative D call: TRBD1 (5 bases). This CDR3 region has 14 residues. Germline CDR1 reads SEHNR; CDR2 reads FQNEAQ (reference sequence). The V and J ends lost 0 bases and 3 bases respectively, with 8 bases between them. The CDR3 protein is CASSLAAGHTEAFF. DNA of the CDR3: TGTGCCAGCAGCTTAGCGGCGGGGCACACTGAAGCTTTCTTT. The variable domain in full, with the rest retrieved from reference TRBV7-9 and TRBJ1-1, is DTGVSQNPRHKITKRGQNVTFRCDPISEHNRLYWYRQTLGQGPEFLTYFQNEAQLEKSRLLSDRFSAERPKGSFSTLEIQRTEQGDSAMYLCASSLAAGHTEAFFGQGTRLTVV.

Remarks on this clone: Other DNA variants within this sample encode the same CDR3. The rearrangement uses TRBV2 and TRBJ1-5, with D possibly being TRBD1 (6 bases). Germline CDR1 and CDR2: SNHLY and FYNNEI. The V end was cut by 0 bases, the J end by 7 bases, with 13 bases between. The CDR3 totals 15 residues. CDR3 nucleotides: TGTGCCAGCAGTGAAGCTCGGGGGGCTGGACAGCCCCAGCATTTT. Amino acid sequence: CASSEARGAGQPQHF.